These 2 T cell receptor beta chains were sequenced from one sample in a study of cytomegalovirus exposure and HLA in healthy donors. Profiling relied on immunoSEQ multiplex PCR, and the TCRdb table lists in-frame clones only, not all of them. The data show some 320,000 clones, around 87% seen once. The sample taken for sequencing was PBMCs. The receptor source for this set is a woman aged 30 to 39 in good health and CMV-seropositive.

This clone was observed a single time. The chain combines TRBV9 with TRBJ2-7; 9 positions agree with TRBD2. Germline V gene sequence: CDR1 SGDLS, CDR2 YYNGEE. This CDR3 has 14 residues. Germline trimming cut 5 bases from V and 1 base from J; bases unmatched to any gene: 4. The CDR3 sequence: CASSTSGQSYEQYF. DNA for the CDR3: TGTGCCAGCAGTACTAGCGGGCAATCCTACGAGCAGTACTTC.

The V and J genes are TRBV7-2 and TRBJ1-1; D is ambiguous. Germline CDR1 is SGHTA and CDR2 is FQGNSA. The CDR3 contains 13 residues. The V end was cut by 0 bases, the J end by 10 bases, with 12 bases between. The CDR3, as DNA: TGTGCCAGCAGCTTAGCTCCGTCGGTCGGAGCTTTCTTT. It translates to CASSLAPSVGAFF.